The 17 T cell receptor beta chains listed next were all sequenced from one sample in a study of control samples from healthy donors and cancer patients (dated by TCRdb to the early 2020s). Library preparation used the immunoSEQ multiplex PCR assay. TCRdb retrieved this table from immuneACCESS and kept in-frame rearrangements only. Not all clones are present; in checked studies, unresolved V genes account for under half, and no reason is known for the remainder. For this sample there are around 130,000 clones; more than 70% appear just once. Together, the top ten hold almost 40% of the sample. The sample taken for sequencing was blood. The receptors were gathered from a man in his fifties in good health.

The gene calls are TRBV6-5 and TRBJ1-2, with D maybe TRBD1 (5 bases). Deletions cut 2 bases from V and 4 bases from J, with 11 bases between. Germline V CDR1 and CDR2: MNHEY, SVGAGI. The CDR3 covers 14 residues. CDR3 nucleotides: TGTGCCAGCAGTTACCGGGGGGAGGCCTATGGCTACACCTTC. The encoded protein is CASSYRGEAYGYTF.

The rearrangement joins TRBV19 to TRBJ2-5, with 7 positions matching TRBD1. The V gene's germline CDR1 is LNHDA and CDR2 SQIVND (reference sequence). The trim removed 1 base at V and 2 bases at J, leaving 4 bases unmatched. The CDR3 has 15 amino acids. CDR3 loop: CASSIGQGTQETQYF. DNA for the CDR3: TGTGCCAGTAGTATAGGACAGGGCACTCAAGAGACCCAGTACTTC.

The rearrangement links TRBV29-1 to TRBJ2-3, with D uncertain. Trimming shortened V by 1 base and J by 1 base, and 6 bases separated the two germline ends. The germline CDR1 and CDR2 sequences are SQVTM and ANQGSEA. This CDR3 has 13 amino acids. In nucleotides, the CDR3 is TGCAGCGTTGAAGGGACGGGCACAGATACGCAGTATTTT. It encodes CSVEGTGTDTQYF.

V gene TRBV11-2 combines with J gene TRBJ1-2, with TRBD1 identical over 8 bases. V gave up 3 bases and J gave up 7 bases; unmatched junction bases: 7. The CDR3 runs 14 residues. CDR1 SGHAT and CDR2 FQNNGV come from the germline V gene. The CDR3 protein is CASSFGQGASGYTF. The CDR3 coding sequence is TGTGCCAGCAGCTTTGGCCAGGGGGCCAGTGGCTACACCTTC.

The chain combines TRBV5-8 with TRBJ1-1, with 11 nucleotides matching TRBD1. Germline CDR1 reads SGHTS; CDR2 reads YDEGEE. The CDR3 has 17 amino acids. V lost 0 bases, J lost 1 base, and 5 bases stayed unmatched. This CDR3 reads CASSLVRTGGWNTEAFF. The CDR3 nucleotides read TGTGCCAGCAGCTTGGTCCGGACAGGGGGCTGGAACACTGAAGCTTTCTTT.

The chain has TRBV7-8 and TRBJ2-5, with unresolved D. V was cut by 1 base and J by 5 bases, with 14 bases left in between. Germline V lookup: CDR1 SGHVS, CDR2 FQNEAQ. There are 15 residues in the CDR3. DNA for the CDR3: TGTGCCAGCAGCTTAGAATCCAGGATCGGTGAGACCCAGTACTTC. Translated, it gives CASSLESRIGETQYF. The full variable domain, its missing parts supplied by reference TRBV7-8 and TRBJ2-5, is GAGVSQSPRYKVAKRGQDVALRCDPISGHVSLFWYQQALGQGPEFLTYFQNEAQLDKSGLPSDRFFAERPEGSVSTLKIQRTQQEDSAVYLCASSLESRIGETQYFGPGTRLLVL.

This clone was seen only once. The genes are TRBV27 and TRBJ2-2; no clear D gene. The CDR3 consists of 16 residues. V was shortened by 3 bases and J by 1 base, with 12 bases between the two germline ends. Germline CDR1 reads MNHEY; CDR2 reads SMNVEV (reference sequence). CDR3 loop: CASSLTETVNTGELFF. DNA of the CDR3: TGTGCCAGCAGTTTGACCGAGACGGTGAACACCGGGGAGCTGTTTTTT.

The chain has TRBV11-2 and TRBJ2-1; D is possibly TRBD2 (6 bases). V was pared by 4 bases and J by 4 bases, with 14 bases between. Germline V gene lookup returns CDR1 SGHAT and CDR2 FQNNGV. The CDR3 runs to 15 residues. CDR3 in amino acids: CASSSSGERYNEQFF. The CDR3 DNA follows: TGTGCCAGCAGCTCATCGGGGGAGAGGTACAATGAGCAGTTCTTC.

The V and J genes are TRBV9 and TRBJ1-3; D call uncertain. Germline V gene sequence: CDR1 SGDLS, CDR2 YYNGEE. The CDR3 is 11 amino acids. The V gene lost 7 bases and the J gene lost 2 bases, with 4 bases spanning the gap. The CDR3 protein is CASGTGNTIYF. In nucleotides, the CDR3 is TGTGCCAGCGGCACTGGAAACACCATATATTTT. The full variable domain, in which reference TRBV9 and TRBJ1-3 provide the parts outside the CDR3, is DSGVTQTPKHLITATGQRVTLRCSPRSGDLSVYWYQQSLDQGLQFLIQYYNGEERAKGNILERFSAQQFPDLHSELNLSSLELGDSALYFCASGTGNTIYFGEGSWLTVV.

The genes are TRBV18 and TRBJ1-4, with a weak D call TRBD1 (6 bases). The CDR3 sequence is 13 residues long. Trimming removed 2 bases at V and 7 bases at J, with 8 bases between. The germline CDR1 and CDR2 sequences are KGHSH and LQKENI. The CDR3 sequence is CASSPGQFEKLFF. The CDR3 DNA sequence: TGTGCCAGCTCACCAGGACAGTTTGAAAAACTGTTTTTT.

V usage is TRBV7-2 and J usage is TRBJ1-4; D ambiguous. Trimming shortened V by 5 bases and J by 0 bases, and 10 bases separated the two germline ends. Germline loops: CDR1 SGHTA, CDR2 FQGNSA. CDR3 length: 15 amino acids. DNA for the CDR3: TGTGCCAGCAGCCTACAGCAGTCAACTAATGAAAAACTGTTTTTT. It is translated as CASSLQQSTNEKLFF.

V is TRBV23-1 and J is TRBJ1-2, with unresolved D. TRBV23-1 is an ORF, with its function uncertain. The length of the CDR3 is 13 residues. The V and J ends lost 4 bases and 3 bases respectively, with 9 bases between them. The CDR3 bases are TGCGCCAGCAGTCCGAACAACGACTATGGCTACACCTTC. This gives the protein CASSPNNDYGYTF.

This sequence joins TRBV5-1 and TRBJ2-7; TRBD1 agrees at 11 bases. The CDR3 consists of 15 residues. Looked up from germline, CDR1 is SGHRS and CDR2 is YFSETQ. Trimming removed 2 bases from V and 5 bases from J; junction bases left unmatched: 6. For the CDR3, the DNA is TGCGCCAGCAGCTTCCCGGGACAGGGGGGGAACGAGCAGTACTTC. It translates to CASSFPGQGGNEQYF.

The V call is TRBV5-6, the J call TRBJ1-1; a weak D match, TRBD1 (5 bases). Germline CDR1 SGHDT, CDR2 YYEEEE. Deletions cut 5 bases from V and 1 base from J, with 12 bases between. This CDR3 has 14 amino acids. CDR3 loop: CASSPRDPNTEAFF. The CDR3 nucleotides are TGTGCCAGCAGTCCCCGGGACCCGAACACTGAAGCTTTCTTT.

The chain carries TRBV2 and TRBJ1-4; D call uncertain. Trimming removed 7 bases from V and 4 bases from J, with 10 bases in between. There are 13 residues in the CDR3. Germline loops: CDR1 SNHLY, CDR2 FYNNEI. CDR3 sequence reads: CASTPQLNEKLFF. CDR3 nucleotide sequence: TGTGCCAGCACTCCCCAGCTTAATGAAAAACTGTTTTTT.

The chain employs TRBV11-2 and TRBJ2-7, with 7 bases lining up with TRBD1. V lost 3 bases to trimming and J lost 3 bases; unmatched junction nucleotides: 5. The CDR3 runs to 14 residues. Germline lookup yields CDR1 SGHAT and CDR2 FQNNGV. This CDR3 reads CASSFLQGDYEQYF. CDR3 DNA sequence: TGTGCCAGCAGCTTTCTGCAGGGGGACTACGAGCAGTACTTC. The full variable domain, completed using reference TRBV11-2 and TRBJ2-7, is EAGVAQSPRYKIIEKRQSVAFWCNPISGHATLYWYQQILGQGPKLLIQFQNNGVVDDSQLPKDRFSAERLKGVDSTLKIQPAKLEDSAVYLCASSFLQGDYEQYFGPGTRLTVT.

The chain combines TRBV7-6 with TRBJ1-3; unclear D gene. This CDR3 is built from 15 residues. The germline V gene has CDR1 SGHVS and CDR2 FNYEAQ. V shed 1 base and J shed 0 bases, with 7 bases lying between them. CDR3 nucleotide sequence: TGTGCCAGCAGCTTAGGACGTGTCTCTGGAAACACCATATATTTT. It specifies CASSLGRVSGNTIYF.